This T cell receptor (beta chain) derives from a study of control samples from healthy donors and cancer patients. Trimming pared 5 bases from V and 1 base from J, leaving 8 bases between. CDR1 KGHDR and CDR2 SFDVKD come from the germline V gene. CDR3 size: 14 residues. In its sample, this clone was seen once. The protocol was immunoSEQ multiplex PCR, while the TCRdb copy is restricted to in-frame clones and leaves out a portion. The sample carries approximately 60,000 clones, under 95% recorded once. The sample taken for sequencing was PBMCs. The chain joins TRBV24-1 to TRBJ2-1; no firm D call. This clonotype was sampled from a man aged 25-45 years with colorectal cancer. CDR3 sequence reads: CATSGQPSYNEQFF. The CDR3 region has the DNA TGTGCCACCAGTGGTCAACCTTCCTACAATGAGCAGTTCTTC.